This TCR beta chain derives from a study of cytomegalovirus exposure and HLA in healthy donors. General study points: Among the most significant clusters, several appeared linked to common viral pathogens in a later analysis. Sequencing had likely introduced a cluster of highly shared sequence variants as an artifact. Accurate predictions that matched the HLA-A and HLA-B alleles of most subjects were reportedly made from TCR beta sequences.

Trimming took 4 bases from V and 5 from J, leaving 26 bases between them. The CDR3 totals 17 residues. The germline V gene has CDR1 SQVTM and CDR2 ANQGSEA. In the case of this clone: Its antigen is not known.

The PCR used 60 Vbeta and 13 Jbeta primers. The table came from immunoSEQ multiplex PCR; TCRdb's copy has only in-frame clones and leaves some out. The repertoire holds some 110,000 clones, with about 70% as singletons. The TCR comes from a man under 40 in good health and CMV-seropositive. Sequenced: PBMCs. The chain recombines TRBV29-1 with TRBJ1-1; TRBD1 is a possible D gene (6 bases). In DNA form, the CDR3 reads TGCAGCGTTGTACGGGATACTAGGTTTTTTAGGGGGACTGAAGCTTTCTTT. Protein sequence: CSVVRDTRFFRGTEAFF.